This section outlines one T cell receptor (beta chain) sequence together with its context. The data originate from a study of cytomegalovirus exposure and HLA in healthy donors. The CDR3 is made up of 16 amino acids. Germline V lookup: CDR1 SGHRS, CDR2 YFSETQ. Deletions cut 0 bases from V and 0 bases from J, with 7 bases between. The table came from immunoSEQ multiplex PCR; TCRdb's copy has only in-frame clones and leaves some out. The sample consists of some 150,000 clones, about 82% of them appearing once. Sequencing input: PBMCs. The receptor was derived from a human donor in good health. The genes are TRBV5-1 and TRBJ2-6, with D uncertain. The CDR3 reads CASSLDGSSGANVLTF. The CDR3 bases are TGCGCCAGCAGCTTGGACGGTAGCTCTGGGGCCAACGTCCTGACTTTC.